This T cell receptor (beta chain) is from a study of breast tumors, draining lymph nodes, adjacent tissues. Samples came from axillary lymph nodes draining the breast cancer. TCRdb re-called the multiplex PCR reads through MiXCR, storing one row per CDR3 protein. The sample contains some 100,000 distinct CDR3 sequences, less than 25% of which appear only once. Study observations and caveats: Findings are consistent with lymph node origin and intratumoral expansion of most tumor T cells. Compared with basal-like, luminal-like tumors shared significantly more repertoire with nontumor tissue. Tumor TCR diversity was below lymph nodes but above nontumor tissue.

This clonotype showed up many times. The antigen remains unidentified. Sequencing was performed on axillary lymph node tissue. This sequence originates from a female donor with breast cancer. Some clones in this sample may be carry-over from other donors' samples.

CDR3 sequence: CASSLDRAGTLNSPLHF. For the CDR3, the DNA is TGTGCCAGCAGCTTAGATCGGGCAGGAACCTTAAATTCACCCCTCCACTTT. This chain connects TRBV11-2 to TRBJ1-6; D is undetermined. This CDR3 is 17 amino acids long. Germline values: CDR1 SGHAT, CDR2 FQNNGV. Trimming cost V 0 bases and J 7 bases, with 16 bases left between them.